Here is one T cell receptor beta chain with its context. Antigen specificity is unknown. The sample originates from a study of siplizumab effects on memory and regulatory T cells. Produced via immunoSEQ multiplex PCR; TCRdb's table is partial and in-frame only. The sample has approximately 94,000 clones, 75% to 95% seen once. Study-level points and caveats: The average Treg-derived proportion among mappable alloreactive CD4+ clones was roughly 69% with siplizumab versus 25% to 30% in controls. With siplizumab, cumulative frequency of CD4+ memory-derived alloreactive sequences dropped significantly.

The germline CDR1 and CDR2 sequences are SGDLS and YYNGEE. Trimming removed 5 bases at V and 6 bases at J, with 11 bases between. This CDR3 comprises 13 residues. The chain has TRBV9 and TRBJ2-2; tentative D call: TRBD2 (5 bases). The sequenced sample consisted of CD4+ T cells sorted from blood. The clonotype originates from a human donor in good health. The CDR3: CASRGLGSGELFF. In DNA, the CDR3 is TGTGCCAGCAGAGGACTGGGTTCCGGGGAGCTGTTTTTT.